Below, 17 T cell receptor beta chains from the same sample are listed, as sequenced in a study of siplizumab effects on memory and regulatory T cells. Profiled with immunoSEQ multiplex PCR; TCRdb holds only in-frame clones, not every one. The sample includes 99,000 or so clones, about 94% of them seen just once. Source material: non-Treg CD4+ T cells sorted from blood. Receptor source: a human donor in good health.

The rearrangement links TRBV7-7 to TRBJ2-3, with 12 bases aligning to TRBD2. V shed 5 bases and J 4 bases; nucleotides not matched to a gene: 7. The germline CDR1 and CDR2 sequences are SSHAT and FNYEAQ (reference sequence). CDR3 length equals 16 residues. The CDR3 nucleotides are TGTGCCAGCAGCCCCCTAGCGGGAGGGTGGGCAGATACGCAGTATTTT. It specifies CASSPLAGGWADTQYF.

The rearrangement links TRBV7-9 to TRBJ1-5, with D hard to call. Germline CDR1 SEHNR, CDR2 FQNEAQ (reference sequence). The germline V and J ends were trimmed by 0 bases and 0 bases, with 9 bases remaining between them. CDR3 length: 16 amino acids. CDR3 loop: CASSLAVTSSNQPQHF. Here the CDR3 DNA reads TGTGCCAGCAGCTTAGCCGTGACAAGTAGCAATCAGCCCCAGCATTTT.

The chain carries TRBV28 and TRBJ1-5; D not certain. Trimming removed 4 bases from V and 6 bases from J, with 7 bases in between. Germline V gene data show CDR1 as MDHEN and CDR2 as SYDVKM. The CDR3 has 12 amino acids. The CDR3 coding sequence is TGTGCCAGCAGTTCAGGCAGTCAGCCCCAGCATTTT. Translating gives CASSSGSQPQHF.

The chain has TRBV27 and TRBJ1-5; D perhaps matches TRBD1 (6 bases). Trimming shortened V by 8 bases and J by 0 bases, and 14 bases separated the two germline ends. The CDR3 totals 15 residues. Germline V gives CDR1 MNHEY, CDR2 SMNVEV (reference sequence). For the CDR3, the DNA is TGTGCCAGCGCTTTGCGACAGGATAGCAATCAGCCCCAGCATTTT. This sequence encodes CASALRQDSNQPQHF.

The chain recombines TRBV7-2 with TRBJ2-1, with D possibly matching TRBD2 (6 bases). V shed 0 bases and J shed 9 bases, with 21 bases lying between them. Germline V gives CDR1 SGHTA, CDR2 FQGNSA. The CDR3 consists of 17 residues. DNA for the CDR3: TGTGCCAGCAGCTTAGCGTCCGCGGGACCCCGCCTGGGTGAGCAGTTCTTC. Its protein product is CASSLASAGPRLGEQFF.

This chain uses TRBV5-1 with TRBJ2-1, with TRBD2 identical over 10 bases. The J segment lost 7 bases and the V segment lost 0 bases, leaving 16 bases of the junction unmatched. CDR1 is SGHRS and CDR2 is YFSETQ in the germline V gene. The CDR3 extends over 19 amino acids. CDR3 protein: CASSLAAVSSSGSMNEQFF. CDR3 in DNA: TGCGCCAGCAGCTTGGCCGCGGTCTCGTCTAGCGGGAGTATGAATGAGCAGTTCTTC.

The chain uses TRBV6-4 and TRBJ1-5; no definite D call. CDR3 size: 10 residues. Germline CDR1 MRHNA, CDR2 SNTAGT. V dropped 8 bases and J dropped 4 bases, with 3 bases sitting between them. CDR3 nucleotide sequence: TGTGCCAGCCAAAATCAGCCCCAGCATTTT. It encodes CASQNQPQHF.

The rearrangement links TRBV10-3 to TRBJ2-4; perhaps TRBD2 as D (5 bases). The CDR3 length is 16 residues. Germline CDR1 is ENHRY and CDR2 is SYGVKD. Deletions cut 3 bases from V and 0 bases from J, with 12 bases between. CDR3 sequence: CAISDSSGLAKNIQYF. Here the CDR3 DNA reads TGTGCCATCAGTGATTCAAGCGGCTTAGCCAAAAACATTCAGTACTTC.

In DNA, the CDR3 is TGTGCCTGGAGTCTCCAAACAGCGTCGGGCTACACCTTC. Translation: CAWSLQTASGYTF. This chain joins TRBV30 and TRBJ1-2; D is unresolved. The CDR3 runs to 13 residues. V lost 2 bases to trimming and J lost 8 bases, with 15 bases between them. From germline, CDR1 is GTSNPN and CDR2 SVGIG (reference sequence). The full variable domain, with the rest looked up from reference TRBV30 and TRBJ1-2, is SQTIHQWPATLVQPVGSPLSLECTVEGTSNPNLYWYRQAAGRGLQLLFYSVGIGQISSEVPQNLSASRPQDRQFILSSKKLLLSDSGFYLCAWSLQTASGYTFGSGTRLTVV.

Turning to this clone: The junction departs from germline at one end; a sequencing error may be responsible. The chain recombines TRBV5-6 with TRBJ2-6; 9 bases match TRBD1. Per germline, CDR1 SGHDT and CDR2 YYEEEE. This CDR3 is 16 amino acids long. The CDR3 here is CASDGTGNSWANVLTF. CDR3 sequence (DNA): TGTGCCAGCGACGGGACAGGGAACTCTTGGGCCAACGTCCTGACTTTC.

The V and J genes are TRBV7-9 and TRBJ1-1, with D uncertain. The CDR3 covers 13 residues. The germline V and J ends were trimmed by 1 base and 7 bases, with 10 bases remaining between them. Per germline, CDR1 SEHNR and CDR2 FQNEAQ (reference sequence). The CDR3 DNA reads TGTGCCAGCAGCTTAGGGCACGCAGGTGAAGCTTTCTTT. As protein: CASSLGHAGEAFF.

The chain links TRBV4-1 to TRBJ2-5, with 9 bases that match TRBD1. This CDR3 comprises 14 residues. The V gene's germline CDR1 is MGHRA and CDR2 YSYEKL. The V gene end was trimmed by 4 bases and the J gene end by 5 bases; junction bases not matched to a gene: 5. CDR3 coding DNA: TGCGCCAGCAGCCCCGGGACAGGGAGGGAGACCCAGTACTTC. It yields the protein CASSPGTGRETQYF.

V is TRBV25-1 and J is TRBJ1-1; D is unresolved. The CDR3 totals 13 residues. Germline CDR1 MGHDK, CDR2 SYGVNS. The V and J ends lost 5 bases and 1 base respectively, with 8 bases between them. The CDR3 loop is CASSKTENTEAFF. DNA for the CDR3: TGTGCCAGCAGTAAAACAGAGAACACTGAAGCTTTCTTT.

The rearrangement joins TRBV28 to TRBJ2-7; 11 bases are a match to TRBD2. The length of the CDR3 is 17 residues. Germline CDR1 reads MDHEN; CDR2 reads SYDVKM. V trimming: 4 bases; J trimming: 5 bases; junction bases outside the gene matches: 13. The CDR3 protein is CASSSQTLLAGVNEQYF. The CDR3 DNA follows: TGTGCCAGCAGTTCCCAGACCCTACTAGCGGGAGTCAACGAGCAGTACTTC. Looking up the rest from reference TRBV28 and TRBJ2-7 gives the full variable domain: DVKVTQSSRYLVKRTGEKVFLECVQDMDHENMFWYRQDPGLGLRLIYFSYDVKMKEKGDIPEGYSVSREKKERFSLILESASTNQTSMYLCASSSQTLLAGVNEQYFGPGTRLTVT.

The table lists this clone with a count of one. V usage is TRBV28 and J usage is TRBJ2-7, with D maybe TRBD2 (5 bases). Looked up from germline, CDR1 is MDHEN and CDR2 is SYDVKM. The CDR3 totals 12 residues. Trimming removed 5 bases at V and 5 bases at J, with 10 bases between. In DNA form, the CDR3 reads TGTGCCAGCAGTCGGACTTACCACGAGCAGTACTTC. This codes for CASSRTYHEQYF.

CDR3 DNA: TGTGCCAGCAGTTACTCGGGACCGAACCATCGCTACACCTTC. This codes for CASSYSGPNHRYTF. The chain has TRBV6-5 and TRBJ1-2; D perhaps matches TRBD1 (5 bases). In germline, CDR1 is MNHEY, CDR2 SVGAGI. CDR3 length: 14 amino acids. Trimming cost V 0 bases and J 9 bases, with 14 bases left between them.

The chain links TRBV19 to TRBJ2-2, with D perhaps matching TRBD2 (7 bases). Trimming stripped 7 bases from V and 2 bases from J, with 11 bases between. The CDR3 runs 14 residues. Germline assignment: CDR1 LNHDA and CDR2 SQIVND (reference sequence). CDR3: CASKSGTNTGELFF. CDR3 in DNA: TGTGCCAGTAAGAGCGGGACAAACACCGGGGAGCTGTTTTTT.